This entry lists 27 T cell receptor beta chains sequenced from one sample in a study of CD8+ T cells in alopecia areata. Extracted from the samples, RNA was reverse transcribed into cDNA to serve as the sequencing template. Sequenced by immunoSEQ multiplex PCR; TCRdb stores in-frame clones only, minus some. The sample lists roughly 97,000 clones; 41% were seen once. Sequencing was performed on CD4+ T cells sorted from blood. The receptor source for this set is a human donor with alopecia areata.

This clone was counted a few times. This chain connects TRBV14 to TRBJ2-5, with D possibly being TRBD1 or TRBD2 (5 bases each). V was pared by 1 base and J by 5 bases, with 20 bases between. Per the germline V gene, CDR1 is SGHDN and CDR2 is FVKESK. The CDR3 runs 17 residues. The CDR3 loop reads CASSQGTLSREGETQYF. The CDR3 DNA reads TGTGCCAGCAGCCAAGGGACGCTTTCCCGAGAGGGGGAGACCCAGTACTTC.

This chain uses TRBV11-2 with TRBJ2-1; D unclear. Trimming removed 6 bases at V and 15 bases at J, with 18 bases between. This CDR3 is built from 12 residues. CDR1 and CDR2 (germline): SGHAT, FQNNGV. CDR3 residues: CASSHNLAWPFF. In DNA form, the CDR3 reads TGTGCCAGCAGTCATAACCTCGCTTGGCCGTTCTTC.

This chain uses TRBV7-9 with TRBJ1-1; D is uncertain. The V gene's germline CDR1 is SEHNR and CDR2 FQNEAQ (reference sequence). V was clipped by 3 bases and J by 2 bases, with 16 bases between them. The CDR3 loop spans 16 amino acids. CDR3 DNA sequence: TGTGCCAGCAGCTTCCTTTTCGGGCGGATTAACACTGAAGCTTTCTTT. Amino acid sequence: CASSFLFGRINTEAFF.

This clone appeared once. This rearrangement joins TRBV7-2 to TRBJ1-2; D not certain. V shed 2 bases and J shed 4 bases, with 11 bases lying between them. CDR1 is SGHTA, CDR2 FQGNSA, per germline. The CDR3 has 14 residues. CDR3 coding DNA: TGTGCCAGCAGCTTAAATTCAGGATCCTATGGCTACACCTTC. Its translation: CASSLNSGSYGYTF.

This sequence joins TRBV30 and TRBJ2-1; 8 positions match TRBD2. The CDR3 runs 17 residues. After removal of 5 bases from V and 7 bases from J, the junction contained 19 bases not matched to a gene. CDR1 is GTSNPN, CDR2 SVGIG, per germline (reference sequence). For the CDR3, the DNA is TGTGCCTGGGAGATAAGGAGCGGGAGACCCCTTGTGAATGAGCAGTTCTTC. The encoded protein is CAWEIRSGRPLVNEQFF.

The chain combines TRBV4-2 with TRBJ2-7; 8 bases agree with TRBD2. V dropped 4 bases and J dropped 5; count of bases not matched to a gene: 10. Germline loops: CDR1 LGHNA, CDR2 YNFKEQ. This CDR3 comprises 15 residues. The DNA of the CDR3 is TGTGCCAGCAGCCTCCACGGGAGGGGGAACAACGAGCAGTACTTC. The encoded protein is CASSLHGRGNNEQYF.

This clone was seen a few times. An end of the junction differs from the germline gene, which may be a read error. The chain combines TRBV29-1 with TRBJ2-5, with TRBD2 identical over 9 bases. CDR1 and CDR2 from the germline V gene are SQVTM and ANQGSEA. The CDR3 has 14 amino acids. In DNA, the CDR3 is TGTTCCGCTAGCGGGATTCTACGTGGGGAGACCCAGTACTTC. Its translation: CSASGILRGETQYF.

This clone showed up just a few times. The V and J genes are TRBV7-8 and TRBJ1-1; D may be TRBD1 (6 bases). The CDR3 has 15 amino acids. V dropped 3 bases and J dropped 0 bases, with 11 bases sitting between them. Germline V CDR1 and CDR2: SGHVS, FQNEAQ. The CDR3 reads CASSFHRDLNTEAFF. The DNA of the CDR3 is TGTGCCAGCAGCTTCCACAGGGATTTGAACACTGAAGCTTTCTTT.

This clone has a handful of counts. The chain uses TRBV19 and TRBJ2-5, with TRBD1 as a possible D gene (5 bases). Looked up from germline, CDR1 is LNHDA and CDR2 is SQIVND (reference sequence). The germline V and J ends were trimmed by 6 bases and 5 bases, with 19 bases remaining between them. This CDR3 comprises 15 residues. The CDR3 reads CASRQKGTGTETQYF. Here the CDR3 DNA reads TGTGCCAGTAGACAAAAGGGAACAGGCACGGAGACCCAGTACTTC.

The chain links TRBV7-2 to TRBJ2-7; D is possibly TRBD1 (5 bases). V gave up 5 bases and J gave up 2 bases, with 19 bases separating them. CDR1 SGHTA and CDR2 FQGNSA come from the germline V gene. This CDR3 is built from 16 residues. DNA for the CDR3: TGTGCCAGCAGCCGCGATTCAGGGCCTTACACCTACGAGCAGTACTTC. Translation: CASSRDSGPYTYEQYF. Combining the CDR3 with reference TRBV7-2 and TRBJ2-7 gives the whole variable domain GAGVSQSPSNKVTEKGKDVELRCDPISGHTALYWYRQSLGQGLEFLIYFQGNSAPDKSGLPSDRFSAERTGGSVSTLTIQRTQQEDSAVYLCASSRDSGPYTYEQYFGPGTRLTVT.

The rearrangement links TRBV29-1 to TRBJ2-2; TRBD1 matches at 7 bases. CDR3 length: 13 amino acids. Germline V lookup: CDR1 SQVTM, CDR2 ANQGSEA. The V and J ends lost 4 bases and 5 bases, in that order; junction bases with no gene match: 4. CDR3 DNA sequence: TGCAGCGTTGGGACAGGAAGTACCGGGGAGCTGTTTTTT. Its protein product is CSVGTGSTGELFF.

This chain uses TRBV6-6 with TRBJ2-4, with D perhaps matching TRBD1 (6 bases). Trimming stripped 7 bases from V and 4 bases from J, with 11 bases between. The CDR3 contains 13 residues. CDR1 is MNHNY and CDR2 is SVGAGI in the germline V gene (reference sequence). The CDR3 is CASIDQGKNIQYF. The CDR3 coding sequence is TGTGCCAGCATTGATCAGGGGAAAAACATTCAGTACTTC.

The V and J genes are TRBV7-2 and TRBJ2-3, with 7 bases fitting TRBD2. In germline, CDR1 is SGHTA, CDR2 FQGNSA. The CDR3 totals 15 residues. With V trimmed by 1 base and J by 6 bases, 7 bases remained unmatched. The CDR3: CASSLVLASVDTQYF. CDR3 DNA sequence: TGTGCCAGCAGCTTAGTACTAGCGAGTGTGGATACGCAGTATTTT.

This rearrangement joins TRBV5-4 to TRBJ2-7; D not resolved. The germline V gene encodes CDR1 SGHNT and CDR2 YYREEE (reference sequence). Trimming cost V 4 bases and J 6 bases, with 11 bases left between them. This CDR3 has 12 residues. DNA of the CDR3: TGTGCCAGCAGCACCGGGCTTTCCGAGCAGTACTTC. Residues: CASSTGLSEQYF.

This chain connects TRBV27 to TRBJ2-7; possible D gene TRBD2, 5 bases. Germline V gives CDR1 MNHEY, CDR2 SMNVEV (reference sequence). The CDR3 has 12 amino acids. V was shortened by 1 base and J by 12 bases, with 13 bases between the two germline ends. CDR3 region: CASSLYEGRLYF. CDR3 nucleotides: TGTGCCAGCAGTTTATATGAGGGCCGGCTGTACTTC.

A few counts support this clone. V usage is TRBV18 and J usage is TRBJ1-5; D not certain. Trimming removed 0 bases from V and 7 bases from J, with 4 bases in between. CDR1 and CDR2 from the germline V gene are KGHSH and LQKENI. The CDR3 extends over 12 amino acids. The CDR3 reads CASSPPGQPQHF. The CDR3 nucleotides are TGTGCCAGCTCACCACCGGGGCAGCCCCAGCATTTT. The whole variable domain, filled in from reference TRBV18 and TRBJ1-5, reads NAGVMQNPRHLVRRRGQEARLRCSPMKGHSHVYWYRQLPEEGLKFMVYLQKENIIDESGMPKERFSAEFPKEGPSILRIQQVVRGDSAAYFCASSPPGQPQHFGDGTRLSIL.

The chain has TRBV29-1 and TRBJ1-1; D not resolved. The CDR3 consists of 13 residues. CDR1 and CDR2 from the germline V gene are SQVTM and ANQGSEA. V lost 1 base, J lost 0 bases, and 6 bases lay in between. CDR3 nucleotides: TGCAGCGTTGAAGGACGGTTGAACACTGAAGCTTTCTTT. Encoded protein: CSVEGRLNTEAFF. The complete variable domain, with remaining parts taken from reference TRBV29-1 and TRBJ1-1, reads SAVISQKPSRDICQRGTSLTIQCQVDSQVTMMFWYRQQPGQSLTLIATANQGSEATYESGFVIDKFPISRPNLTFSTLTVSNMSPEDSSIYLCSVEGRLNTEAFFGQGTRLTVV.

The chain employs TRBV7-8 and TRBJ2-7; no clear D gene. Germline CDR1 is SGHVS and CDR2 is FQNEAQ. With 5 bases removed from V and 3 bases from J, the gap between germline ends came to 5 bases. The CDR3 has 11 residues. CDR3 loop: CASSPLYEQYF. CDR3 in DNA: TGTGCCAGCAGCCCTCTCTACGAGCAGTACTTC.

The V call is TRBV2, the J call TRBJ2-5; D gene unclear. V lost 2 bases to trimming and J lost 5 bases, with 15 bases between them. This CDR3 comprises 15 residues. Germline CDR1 and CDR2: SNHLY and FYNNEI. In DNA form, the CDR3 reads TGTGCCAGCAGTGAACCCTCTCGGGTTAGGGAGACCCAGTACTTC. This translates into CASSEPSRVRETQYF.

V is TRBV5-6 and J is TRBJ2-1; D remains ambiguous. Germline V gene data show CDR1 as SGHDT and CDR2 as YYEEEE. The CDR3 consists of 15 residues. The V gene lost 4 bases and the J gene lost 7 bases, with 18 bases spanning the gap. The CDR3 nucleotides are TGTGCCAGCAGCCCTAGGGTGGTTGTAAGGAATGAGCAGTTCTTC. Translation gives CASSPRVVVRNEQFF.

The chain joins TRBV18 to TRBJ2-2; D call uncertain. Germline V gives CDR1 KGHSH, CDR2 LQKENI. The CDR3 has 14 amino acids. V dropped 3 bases and J dropped 4 bases, with 9 bases sitting between them. In DNA, the CDR3 is TGTGCCAGCTCACCTGACATATCCACCGGGGAGCTGTTTTTT. Protein: CASSPDISTGELFF.

The chain links TRBV29-1 to TRBJ2-3; TRBD2 aligns across 14 bases. The CDR3 runs 15 residues. Germline V gene sequence: CDR1 SQVTM, CDR2 ANQGSEA. V trimming: 7 bases; J trimming: 0 bases; junction bases outside the gene matches: 3. The CDR3: CSAGLAGVSTDTQYF. The CDR3 nucleotides read TGCAGCGCGGGACTAGCGGGAGTAAGCACAGATACGCAGTATTTT.

The CDR3 region has the DNA TGTGCCAGCAGAAGAACAGGGGCTGCGAACTATGGCTACACCTTC. This translates into CASRRTGAANYGYTF. This rearrangement joins TRBV9 to TRBJ1-2; 7 nucleotides line up with TRBD1. J gave up 2 bases and V 5 bases, and 9 bases lay outside the gene matches. Germline V gene lookup returns CDR1 SGDLS and CDR2 YYNGEE. The CDR3 runs 15 residues. Supplemented by reference TRBV9 and TRBJ1-2, the full variable domain reads DSGVTQTPKHLITATGQRVTLRCSPRSGDLSVYWYQQSLDQGLQFLIQYYNGEERAKGNILERFSAQQFPDLHSELNLSSLELGDSALYFCASRRTGAANYGYTFGSGTRLTVV.

The chain is built from TRBV29-1 and TRBJ1-1; TRBD1 matches 12 bases. Germline assignment: CDR1 SQVTM and CDR2 ANQGSEA. Losses at the gene ends were 6 bases for V and 4 bases for J; bases not matched to a gene: 3. The CDR3 sequence is 13 residues long. CDR3 protein: CSVGQGASTEAFF. CDR3 DNA sequence: TGCAGCGTGGGACAGGGGGCCAGCACTGAAGCTTTCTTT. The complete variable domain, with remaining parts taken from reference TRBV29-1 and TRBJ1-1, reads SAVISQKPSRDICQRGTSLTIQCQVDSQVTMMFWYRQQPGQSLTLIATANQGSEATYESGFVIDKFPISRPNLTFSTLTVSNMSPEDSSIYLCSVGQGASTEAFFGQGTRLTVV.

This clone has more than one count but fewer than ten. The same CDR3 also results from other DNA sequences found in this sample. The rearrangement uses TRBV28 and TRBJ2-5; possible D gene TRBD2, 6 bases. Per germline, CDR1 MDHEN and CDR2 SYDVKM. This CDR3 has 12 residues. V gave up 6 bases and J gave up 4 bases, with 9 bases separating them. The CDR3 DNA reads as TGTGCCAGCAGGACCGGGGGAGAGACCCAGTACTTC. Residues: CASRTGGETQYF.

V gene TRBV18 combines with J gene TRBJ1-5; no firm D call. The V gene's germline CDR1 is KGHSH and CDR2 LQKENI. V dropped 8 bases and J dropped 0 bases, with 5 bases sitting between them. The length of the CDR3 is 12 residues. CDR3 sequence: CASPDSNQPQHF. CDR3 in DNA: TGTGCCAGCCCAGATAGCAATCAGCCCCAGCATTTT.

The J gene is TRBJ2-1, the V gene TRBV18, with 12 bases matching TRBD1. The CDR3 sequence is 15 residues long. The junction had 4 bases not matched to a gene; V was cut back by 4 bases and J by 6 bases. From germline, CDR1 is KGHSH and CDR2 LQKENI. The CDR3 loop is CASSQPGQGANEQFF. CDR3 nucleotides: TGTGCCAGCTCACAACCGGGACAGGGGGCCAATGAGCAGTTCTTC.